This passage covers 10 T cell receptor beta chains from one sample sequenced in a study of cytomegalovirus exposure and HLA in healthy donors. Primers: 60 Vbeta forward and 13 Jbeta reverse. Using immunoSEQ multiplex PCR, the repertoire was profiled, and TCRdb retains in-frame clones only, with some absent. Its table records about 120,000 clones. Source material: PBMCs. Every receptor here comes from a man between 18 and 35 years old in good health and CMV-seronegative.

The V and J genes are TRBV28 and TRBJ2-7, with D perhaps TRBD2 (6 bases). V gave up 1 base and J gave up 2 bases, with 12 bases separating them. CDR3 size: 15 residues. Germline V gives CDR1 MDHEN, CDR2 SYDVKM. CDR3 residues: CASSLSGGVTYEQYF. CDR3 sequence (DNA): TGTGCCAGCAGTTTATCGGGCGGGGTGACCTACGAGCAGTACTTC.

Here the CDR3 reads CASSLGGQGDQPQHF. CDR3 in DNA: TGTGCCAGCAGCTTGGGGGGACAGGGGGATCAGCCCCAGCATTTT. The chain carries TRBV5-4 and TRBJ1-5; 11 bases line up with TRBD1. The CDR3 spans 15 residues. Germline V gene lookup returns CDR1 SGHNT and CDR2 YYREEE (reference sequence). V trimming: 0 bases; J trimming: 5 bases; junction bases outside the gene matches: 1.

The chain uses TRBV25-1 and TRBJ1-1; D ambiguous. The CDR3 is made up of 16 amino acids. Trimming shortened V by 3 bases and J by 0 bases, and 14 bases separated the two germline ends. The germline V gene encodes CDR1 MGHDK and CDR2 SYGVNS. The CDR3 DNA follows: TGTGCCAGCAGTGAGGGTCTCGGAGGCTTGAACACTGAAGCTTTCTTT. Translating gives CASSEGLGGLNTEAFF.

The CDR3 nucleotides read TGTGCCAGCAGTGATGGGCAAGGCCTTGAAGCTTTCTTT. Protein: CASSDGQGLEAFF. The genes are TRBV2 and TRBJ1-1; no clear D. Per the germline V gene, CDR1 is SNHLY and CDR2 is FYNNEI. Trimming stripped 3 bases from V and 7 bases from J, with 12 bases between. This CDR3 has 13 amino acids.

The chain combines TRBV10-3 with TRBJ1-2; a possible D gene is TRBD1 (6 bases). The CDR3 spans 15 residues. In germline, CDR1 is ENHRY, CDR2 SYGVKD. Trimming took 1 base from V and 5 from J, leaving 14 bases between them. The CDR3 nucleotides read TGTGCCATCAGTGAGTTTGTACAGGGCGGGTATGGCTACACCTTC. It encodes CAISEFVQGGYGYTF.

This chain joins TRBV5-1 and TRBJ2-7, with D maybe TRBD2 (6 bases). The CDR3 has 13 amino acids. The ends were cut back, 2 bases at V and 7 bases at J, with 13 bases in the middle. Germline V gives CDR1 SGHRS, CDR2 YFSETQ. The CDR3 is CASSFGSNREQYF. CDR3 nucleotide sequence: TGCGCCAGCAGCTTCGGGAGTAACCGGGAGCAGTACTTC.

The V and J genes are TRBV5-6 and TRBJ1-1, with no clear D. This CDR3 has 14 residues. Germline assignment: CDR1 SGHDT and CDR2 YYEEEE. The V gene lost 0 bases and the J gene lost 1 base, with 7 bases spanning the gap. The CDR3 reads CASSLAGRNTEAFF. DNA for the CDR3: TGTGCCAGCAGCTTGGCGGGGAGGAACACTGAAGCTTTCTTT.

The chain combines TRBV4-1 with TRBJ2-3, with D unclear. The germline V and J ends were trimmed by 4 bases and 0 bases, with 17 bases remaining between them. The CDR3 runs 17 residues. Germline V lookup: CDR1 MGHRA, CDR2 YSYEKL. DNA of the CDR3: TGCGCCAGCAGCCTTAACTCCGGTAGCCAGAGCACAGATACGCAGTATTTT. It yields the protein CASSLNSGSQSTDTQYF.

The chain joins TRBV5-1 to TRBJ1-4; D may be TRBD1 (5 bases). Trimming removed 0 bases from V and 0 bases from J, with 9 bases in between. There are 16 residues in the CDR3. CDR1 is SGHRS and CDR2 is YFSETQ in the germline V gene. DNA for the CDR3: TGCGCCAGCAGCTTGGGGGGCGGGGCAACTAATGAAAAACTGTTTTTT. This sequence encodes CASSLGGGATNEKLFF.

The DNA for the CDR3 is TGTGCCAGCAGCGTATTTAGCGGGAGTAGCTACAATGAGCAGTTCTTC. It is translated as CASSVFSGSSYNEQFF. V usage is TRBV9 and J usage is TRBJ2-1; 9 bases match TRBD2. The CDR3 runs 16 residues. V gave up 1 base and J gave up 3 bases; unmatched junction bases: 5. Germline V lookup: CDR1 SGDLS, CDR2 YYNGEE.